This TCR beta chain stems from a study of neurological immune-mediated disorders. The time point here: longitudinal time-point 2. The unsorted libraries were prepared from 2 million PBMCs (stored at -80 C). CDR1 MNHEY and CDR2 SVGAGI come from the germline V gene. This CDR3 has 17 amino acids. Trimming took 6 bases from V and 3 from J, leaving 20 bases between them. Template-switch 5'RACE cDNA synthesis added a 10-nucleotide unique molecular identifier. A single run covered 15-18 subjects with over 160 million TCR-beta sequences. TCRdb ran MiXCR on the 5' RACE reads and lists one entry per CDR3 protein. This sample has some 87,000 distinct CDR3 sequences; 13% occur once, and the top ten carry approximately 5%.

The chain has TRBV6-5 and TRBJ2-2; D is perhaps TRBD1 or TRBD2 (5 bases each). What was sequenced was PBMCs. The origin of this receptor is a female donor with HTLV-1-associated myelopathy (HAM/TSP). This CDR3 is CASRIEGIRIDTGELFF. The CDR3 DNA reads as TGTGCCAGCAGAATAGAGGGGATTAGGATCGACACCGGGGAGCTGTTTTTT.